The 7 T cell receptor beta chains listed next were all sequenced from one sample in a study of Tregs in tolerant kidney transplant recipients. Clones were read by immunoSEQ multiplex PCR, and TCRdb kept only the in-frame ones, dropping some. The data contain about 240,000 clones, roughly 84% of them singletons. Sample: CD4+ T cells from blood. The receptors stem from a human donor in good health.

The sample holds one count of this clone. The chain has TRBV19 and TRBJ2-3; D call uncertain. CDR1 LNHDA and CDR2 SQIVND come from the germline V gene (reference sequence). With 1 base removed from V and 2 bases from J, the gap between germline ends came to 13 bases. This CDR3 is 16 amino acids long. The DNA of the CDR3 is TGTGCCAGTAGTATAGGGGGTGCTAGGGCCACAGATACGCAGTATTTT. Encoded protein: CASSIGGARATDTQYF.

The chain is built from TRBV6-5 and TRBJ2-3; weak D call: TRBD2 (5 bases). V was clipped by 2 bases and J by 6 bases, with 9 bases between them. Germline loops: CDR1 MNHEY, CDR2 SVGAGI. This CDR3 has 13 amino acids. DNA of the CDR3: TGTGCCAGCAGTTACGCCCGGAGGGATACGCAGTATTTT. Protein sequence: CASSYARRDTQYF.

The rearrangement joins TRBV9 to TRBJ2-5, with D possibly matching TRBD2 (6 bases). Trimming took off 4 bases at V and 1 base at J, with 17 bases between the two ends. CDR1 is SGDLS and CDR2 is YYNGEE in the germline V gene. The CDR3 contains 16 residues. The CDR3 DNA is TGTGCCAGCAGCCCGTCGTTTAGGAGGGGCCAAGAGACCCAGTACTTC. As protein: CASSPSFRRGQETQYF.

This clone was recorded once. The V call is TRBV19, the J call TRBJ1-5, with 10 bases matching TRBD1. The germline CDR1 and CDR2 sequences are LNHDA and SQIVND (reference sequence). Germline trimming cut 5 bases from V and 10 bases from J; bases unmatched to any gene: 11. This CDR3 has 15 residues. For the CDR3, the DNA is TGTGCCAGTAGTCCCCTTGGGACAGGGGTGAATCCCCAGCATTTT. Protein sequence: CASSPLGTGVNPQHF.

The V and J genes are TRBV7-2 and TRBJ2-7, with no clear D. Trimming stripped 2 bases from V and 2 bases from J, with 13 bases between. The CDR3 length is 15 residues. Germline CDR1 and CDR2: SGHTA and FQGNSA. CDR3 amino acids: CASSLPGPAPYEQYF. CDR3 bases: TGTGCCAGCAGCTTACCCGGACCTGCCCCCTACGAGCAGTACTTC.

The chain links TRBV4-1 to TRBJ2-6, with no clear D. Deletions cut 4 bases from V and 0 bases from J, with 7 bases between. The CDR3 runs 15 residues. Germline V lookup: CDR1 MGHRA, CDR2 YSYEKL. CDR3 sequence reads: CASSLQFSGANVLTF. The CDR3 DNA reads as TGCGCCAGCAGCCTACAGTTCTCTGGGGCCAACGTCCTGACTTTC.

This chain links TRBV27 with TRBJ1-6; 9 nucleotides align to TRBD1. There are 17 residues in the CDR3. J gave up 4 bases and V 3 bases, and 7 bases lay outside the gene matches. From germline, CDR1 is MNHEY and CDR2 SMNVEV (reference sequence). DNA of the CDR3: TGTGCCAGCAGTTTCCAGACAGGGGGTTATTATAATTCACCCCTCCACTTT. It specifies CASSFQTGGYYNSPLHF.